What follows is one TCR beta chain and its context. Its antigen remains unidentified. Per-nucleotide qualities are absent, and no much larger clonotype sits a single base away. The source of the sample is a study of cytomegalovirus exposure and HLA in healthy donors (dated by TCRdb to about 2017). Regarding the complete study: In an earlier analysis of approximately 500 of the donors, 250 to 350 Gb of sequence data and 117 million unique TCR beta sequences from 150 million to 200 million T cells were reported. About 280 gigabases of sequencing data and 91 million or so unique TCR sequences made up an early release that covered approximately 700 HLA-typed donors. Of the roughly 400 genotyped donors, over 65% fell in the genetic ancestry cluster associated with self-reported Caucasian donors. The study was designed to test whether signatures of past pathogen exposure could be identified by cataloging public T cell receptors. The study used immunosequencing to profile the T cell repertoires of approximately 650 subjects and linked those repertoires to cytomegalovirus serostatus. Besides the first cohort of roughly 660 subjects, a separate validation cohort made up of 120 different subjects was used. To predict cytomegalovirus infection status, the study combined high-throughput TCR immunosequencing, statistical association of individual TCRs with disease status, and machine learning. A later analysis re-examined previously published TCR beta repertoires from about 670 donors and added high-resolution HLA genotyping to investigate patterns of TCR occurrence. Rather than drawing on any new phenotypic data, the later analysis identified candidate immune exposures from TCR beta sequences and the way those sequences occurred across donors. An earlier analysis of roughly 580 of the donors used high-throughput TCR beta sequencing to judge whether each TCR beta V gene segment behaved as functional or pseudogenic. Donor age, sex, ethnicity and CMV serostatus were collected together with the repertoire data. In a later genetic analysis, genome-wide SNP genotypes for about three fifths of the roughly 670 donors were used, and that subset was treated as a discovery cohort. Every repertoire in the discovery cohort had been generated on one and the same sequencing platform. HLA typing covered class I and class II loci at four-digit resolution. Typing coverage varied by locus: about 620-630 donors for A, B, C, DRB1 and DQB1; some 520 for DQA1; about 590 for DPA1; approximately 490 for DPB1. Four to six DR-DQ haplotypes were handled as single units for association and clustering, since linkage in the cohort was strong. Among about 390 genotyped donors of the cohort, an average of about 240,000 unique TCR beta nucleotide sequences were sequenced per donor, around 20% of them non-productive.

The paper as a whole reports these results and caveats: Cytomegalovirus status was reported to be diagnosed by the classifier with high specificity and sensitivity in both the original and validation cohorts. In a later analysis, several top co-occurrence clusters were reported to appear linked to parvovirus B19, influenza, CMV and Epstein-Barr virus. Because the 87-base-pair reads could not distinguish some IMGT-functional V segments, including TRBV6-2 and TRBV6-3, those segments were excluded. Immune exposure information for the cohort was limited to CMV serostatus. Linkage disequilibrium might explain the correlated functional status among segregating V segments, but an unknown experimental factor could not be excluded. A later analysis found that TCR association rates varied across HLA loci, with DRB1 alleles showing the most associated TCRs and HLA-C alleles the fewest. Because HLA typing was unavailable for some donors at each locus, only the typed subset was used in association tests. A later genetic analysis reported fewer N-insertions in productive TCRs among donors in an Asian-associated ancestry cluster than the roughly 700-donor mean. The presence/absence analyses assumed that sequencing depth was roughly uniform across donors, and that assumption may not be true. A cluster of highly shared sequence variants was judged likely to represent a technical artifact of the sequencing pipeline. Assigning TCR associations to individual alleles was difficult when HLA alleles, especially DR and DQ, strongly co-occurred. The study listed 170 or so TCR beta chains as associated with cytomegalovirus. A later analysis associated about 17,000 TCR beta sequences with specific HLA alleles at a false discovery rate of 0.05. The authors suggested that the approach could potentially be generalized to other disease states and immunological phenotypes. In an earlier analysis of about 600 of the donors, most TCR beta V segments appeared in productive rearrangements about 87% or about 30% of the time, broadly matching IMGT annotations. The cohort was sequenced for TCR beta chains only, and without alpha or paired-chain data the features that could be detected were limited. The earlier analysis of almost 600 of the donors excluded roughly 17 rarely observed V segments, including chromosome 9 orphons, because counts were too low. An association between a missense DCLRE1C variant and V-gene and J-gene trimming of TCR beta chains was found in a later genetic analysis and replicated in an independent cohort. Most TCR sequences were observed very rarely across donors, whereas some public TCRs were present in many individuals. A further reported finding was that TCR beta sequences accurately predicted the HLA-A and HLA-B alleles for most subjects in the first cohort. A later analysis found that most CMV-associated TCR beta chains appeared HLA-restricted, with HLA associations seemingly driven largely by CMV exposure. A later analysis found that HLA-associated TCR beta chains were more clonally expanded and had lower generation probabilities than equally common non-associated chains. A few of the identified cytomegalovirus-associated TCR beta chains were confirmed in vitro to be specific for cytomegalovirus antigens.

CDR1 is given as SGHDN and CDR2 as FVKESK, both from the germline V gene. V loses 4 bases of germline sequence and J loses 0 bases, and the interval between the two ends is 7 bases. Inclusive of the bounding cysteine and phenylalanine, the CDR3 is 14 residues long. Kept here is only the CDR3 DNA, which spans 42 bases and is read in frame from base 1. In total, roughly 670 healthy bone marrow donors made up the cohort. Cohort members were all nominally healthy when sampled, although unrecorded immune exposures were likely present. The donor was CMV seropositive and was included in the group of 300 or so seropositive cohort members. A peripheral blood sample was collected from each donor, and TCR beta sequencing was performed on peripheral blood mononuclear cells. The Qiagen DNeasy Blood Extraction Kit was used to extract genomic DNA from the blood cell samples. The library relied on the immunoSEQ multiplex PCR assay. For the multiplex PCR, a mixture combining 60 forward primers for TCR Vbeta segments and 13 reverse primers for TCR Jbeta segments was used. A multiplex PCR assay on genomic DNA amplified the CDR3 region of rearranged TCR beta genes. On the Illumina HiSeq System, the amplified TCR beta libraries were sequenced as 87-base-pair reads. From the authors' description of their analysis: A later analysis tallied 70 million to 100 million unique TCR beta chains across the approximately 670 repertoires, and about 10 million of those chains were shared by two or more donors. A nearest-neighbor algorithm error-corrected the raw reads and collapsed the reads into unique sequences, merging closely related sequences to remove PCR and sequencing errors. To assign V, D and J gene segments, CDR3 sequences were aligned to IMGT reference sequences. Each retained sequence needed at least a six-nucleotide match to both a V gene segment and a J gene segment. Rearrangements were classified as productive when the CDR3 lacked stop codons and remained in frame with V and J, and all other rearrangements were classified as non-productive. Following IMGT convention, CDR3 was defined as the stretch from the second conserved V-encoded cysteine up to the conserved J-encoded phenylalanine. The earlier analysis of about 500 of the donors excluded sequences that lacked an unambiguous match to a single V gene segment. In an earlier analysis of approximately 560 of the donors, a V segment was called functional when productive rearrangements were above 56.7%, and segregating when the standard deviation between donors exceeded 5%. A statistical classification framework was built for diagnosing cytomegalovirus status from the catalog of TCR beta chain sequences. In a later analysis, TCR nucleotide sequences were compared against IMGT/GENE-DB human TR gene sequences so that V and J genes could be assigned. The TCRdist pipeline was used in a later analysis to assign CDR3 sequences and most-parsimonious VDJ recombination scenarios. In a later analysis, every TCR beta chain was defined by the combination of its CDR3 amino acid sequence and its V-gene family, and reads without a unique V-gene family were dropped. To address suspected cross-contamination and a sequencing artifact, a later analysis removed roughly 580 highly shared, low-generation-probability nucleotide sequences. For each public chain, a later analysis derived a clonal expansion index from normalized ranks of inferred template counts within each repertoire. A later analysis computed generation probabilities with a VDJ recombination model fitted to out-of-frame rearrangements, and checked the results against IGoR. A later analysis scored TCR-TCR, TCR-HLA and TCR-CMV co-occurrence with hypergeometric tests, applying a repertoire-size bias correction to TCR pairs. To estimate false discovery rates, a later analysis permuted the HLA or CMV assignments 20 times. In a later analysis, co-occurring TCRs were grouped using DBSCAN, and TCRdist sequence similarity was added for clustering within HLA-allele-positive subsets. Repertoires with fewer than 30,000 or more than 120,000 public chains were left out of co-occurrence clustering, as were five repertoires with anomalous nucleotide sharing. TCRdb re-hosts the immuneACCESS table, in-frame sequences only. Its copies lack some clones; in the studies checked, an unresolved V gene accounts for under half of them, and the cause for the rest is not known. That table is the source of V, J and clone size, and D and trimming were worked out from the DNA. The sample table records 99,000 or so clones; over 75% of these occur just once. 4.5% to 7% of the sample rests with the top ten.

Recombination joined TRBV14 with TRBJ1-3; TRBD1 is possibly the D segment (5 matching bases). Sequencing was done on a sample of PBMCs. The sequence came from a man in his 60s in good health and CMV-seropositive. CDR3 region: CASSRQRSGNTIYF. The sequenced DNA is TGTGCCAGCAGCCGACAGCGCTCTGGAAACACCATATATTTT.